These 30 T cell receptor beta chains were all obtained from the same sample, sequenced in a study of blood T cell repertoires in COVID-19 (dated by TCRdb to 2020 to 2021). The library was built by means of the immunoSEQ multiplex PCR assay. TCRdb re-hosts the immuneACCESS table, in-frame sequences only. Its copies lack some clones; in the studies checked, an unresolved V gene accounts for under half of them, and the cause for the rest is not known. The sample table shows about 78,000 clones, and roughly nine tenths are seen once. The top ten clonotypes cover 4.9% of the sample. Sequencing was done on a sample of peripheral blood. The origin of the receptors is a man aged 50-60 years with active or convalescent COVID-19.

This clone appeared many times. The V gene is TRBV25-1, the J gene TRBJ1-4; 10 bases are shared with TRBD1. CDR3 size: 16 residues. Germline trimming cut 6 bases from V and 3 bases from J; bases unmatched to any gene: 7. Germline CDR1 and CDR2: MGHDK and SYGVNS. As DNA, the CDR3 is TGTGCCAGCAGGGAGGACAGGGGGACGGCTAATGAAAAACTGTTTTTT. Protein: CASREDRGTANEKLFF.

The chain employs TRBV30 and TRBJ1-6, with a possible D match to TRBD1 (6 bases). Per the germline V gene, CDR1 is GTSNPN and CDR2 is SVGIG (reference sequence). CDR3 length: 12 residues. Trimming took off 4 bases at V and 12 bases at J, with 13 bases between the two ends. CDR3 DNA: TGTGCCTGGAAGGGGGGGCCTGAACCCCTCCACTTT. Protein: CAWKGGPEPLHF.

The V and J genes are TRBV27 and TRBJ1-2; 7 bases align to TRBD1. The CDR3 is 13 residues long. Germline lookup yields CDR1 MNHEY and CDR2 SMNVEV (reference sequence). V gave up 6 bases and J gave up 4 bases; unmatched junction bases: 5. The CDR3 DNA follows: TGTGCCAGCAGGAGACAGGGAGGCTATGGCTACACCTTC. Its translation: CASRRQGGYGYTF.

The chain's CDR3 is CASSQGGGKGKNTEAFF. The CDR3 DNA follows: TGCGCCAGCAGCCAAGGCGGGGGGAAGGGCAAGAACACTGAAGCTTTCTTT. This chain links TRBV4-1 with TRBJ1-1, with D possibly matching TRBD1 (5 bases). Germline V gives CDR1 MGHRA, CDR2 YSYEKL. The length of the CDR3 is 17 residues. With 1 base removed from V and 1 base from J, the gap between germline ends came to 16 bases.

This chain uses TRBV18 with TRBJ1-4, with 8 bases that match TRBD1. V lost 0 bases, J lost 10 bases, and 7 bases stayed unmatched. This CDR3 has 15 amino acids. Germline loops: CDR1 KGHSH, CDR2 LQKENI. CDR3 protein: CASSPPTGQGGKLFF. DNA for the CDR3: TGTGCCAGCTCACCACCCACCGGACAGGGAGGAAAACTGTTTTTT.

Details on this clone: This sample also contains other DNA sequences that code for the same CDR3. The chain uses TRBV5-6 and TRBJ1-4; D unresolved. In germline, CDR1 is SGHDT, CDR2 YYEEEE. The CDR3 length is 13 residues. V dropped 4 bases and J dropped 4 bases, with 8 bases sitting between them. The CDR3 DNA follows: TGTGCCAGCAGCCCAGGCCTTAATGAAAAACTGTTTTTT. Translation: CASSPGLNEKLFF.

Only one count was recorded for this clone. V gene TRBV30 combines with J gene TRBJ1-2, with 8 bases aligning to TRBD1. CDR1 is GTSNPN and CDR2 is SVGIG in the germline V gene (reference sequence). V trimming: 8 bases; J trimming: 5 bases; junction bases outside the gene matches: 4. The CDR3 runs 11 residues. The CDR3 DNA reads TGTGCCAGCGACAGGGGTTATGGCTACACCTTC. It codes for CASDRGYGYTF.

This rearrangement joins TRBV5-4 to TRBJ2-5; weak D call: TRBD1 (6 bases). The CDR3 covers 13 residues. The germline gives CDR1 SGHNT, CDR2 YYREEE (reference sequence). Here the CDR3 DNA reads TGTGTATACGCGACGGGCAGGGGAGAGACCCAGTACTTC. Its protein product is CVYATGRGETQYF.

In this sample, this clone turned up once. The J gene is TRBJ2-5, the V gene TRBV9; TRBD2 aligns across 13 bases. CDR3 length equals 16 residues. The germline CDR1 and CDR2 sequences are SGDLS and YYNGEE. V trimming: 4 bases; J trimming: 1 base; junction bases outside the gene matches: 4. CDR3 coding DNA: TGTGCCAGCAGCACCGGACTAGCGGGGGTCCAAGAGACCCAGTACTTC. Residues: CASSTGLAGVQETQYF.

The V and J genes are TRBV3-1 (or the pseudogene TRBV3-2) and TRBJ1-1; D is unclear. CDR3 length: 15 amino acids. The ends were cut back, 1 base at V and 1 base at J, with 10 bases in the middle. Germline V gene data show CDR1 as LGHDT and CDR2 as YNNKEL (reference sequence). In DNA, the CDR3 is TGTGCCAGCAGCCAAGGCCGGGAGAGGAACACTGAAGCTTTCTTT. Its protein product is CASSQGRERNTEAFF.

This sequence joins TRBV5-1 and TRBJ2-3; D call uncertain. Trimming stripped 2 bases from V and 1 base from J, with 5 bases between. The CDR3 length is 13 residues. CDR1 and CDR2 (germline): SGHRS, YFSETQ. CDR3 DNA: TGCGCCAGCAGCTTAGAGGGCACAGATACGCAGTATTTT. Amino acid sequence: CASSLEGTDTQYF. The whole variable domain, filled in from reference TRBV5-1 and TRBJ2-3, reads KAGVTQTPRYLIKTRGQQVTLSCSPISGHRSVSWYQQTPGQGLQFLFEYFSETQRNKGNFPGRFSGRQFSNSRSEMNVSTLELGDSALYLCASSLEGTDTQYFGPGTRLTVL.

This clone was counted between two and nine times. This sequence joins TRBV3-1 (or the pseudogene TRBV3-2) and TRBJ1-1, with D possibly TRBD1 on 5 matching bases. The V end lost 7 bases, the J end lost 5 bases, and 17 bases lay between the germline ends. The germline gives CDR1 LGHDT, CDR2 YNNKEL (reference sequence). CDR3 length: 14 amino acids. The chain's CDR3 is CASIPGQGGTEAFF. The CDR3 coding sequence is TGTGCCAGCATCCCGGGGCAGGGAGGGACTGAAGCTTTCTTT.

This clone was seen more than once but under ten times. The J gene is TRBJ2-3, the V gene TRBV5-1, with D uncertain. CDR1 is SGHRS, CDR2 YFSETQ, per germline. CDR3 length: 14 residues. Trimming stripped 0 bases from V and 5 bases from J, with 10 bases between. This CDR3 is CASSLAESLDTQYF. CDR3 sequence (DNA): TGCGCCAGCAGCTTGGCCGAGAGTTTAGATACGCAGTATTTT. Combining the CDR3 with reference TRBV5-1 and TRBJ2-3 gives the whole variable domain KAGVTQTPRYLIKTRGQQVTLSCSPISGHRSVSWYQQTPGQGLQFLFEYFSETQRNKGNFPGRFSGRQFSNSRSEMNVSTLELGDSALYLCASSLAESLDTQYFGPGTRLTVL.

This chain connects TRBV6-4 to TRBJ2-1, with D possibly TRBD1 on 5 matching bases. This CDR3 has 17 amino acids. Between the trimmed V and J ends, which lost 1 base and 4 bases, there was a span of 17 bases. Per the germline V gene, CDR1 is MRHNA and CDR2 is SNTAGT. CDR3 in amino acids: CASSDFTPGSGYNEQFF. The DNA for the CDR3 is TGTGCCAGCAGTGACTTCACGCCAGGGTCCGGGTACAATGAGCAGTTCTTC.

The V gene is TRBV6-6, the J gene TRBJ2-2; 8 nucleotides align to TRBD1. Germline-derived CDR1 and CDR2 are MNHNY and SVGAGI (reference sequence). Losses at the gene ends were 5 bases for V and 3 bases for J; bases not matched to a gene: 5. This CDR3 comprises 15 residues. The CDR3 coding sequence is TGTGCCAGCAGTGGTCAGGGGGCGCACACCGGGGAGCTGTTTTTT. This sequence encodes CASSGQGAHTGELFF.

On this clone: Within the sample, other DNA sequences also encode this same CDR3. This rearrangement joins TRBV3-1 (or the pseudogene TRBV3-2) to TRBJ2-5, with no clear D. The germline gives CDR1 LGHDT, CDR2 YNNKEL (reference sequence). V was cut by 1 base and J by 5 bases, with 5 bases left in between. This CDR3 spans 12 amino acids. CDR3 protein: CASSQVRETQYF. The CDR3 DNA sequence: TGTGCCAGCAGCCAAGTCCGGGAGACCCAGTACTTC.

This rearrangement joins TRBV11-2 to TRBJ2-7; 10 nucleotides match TRBD1. The V gene's germline CDR1 is SGHAT and CDR2 FQNNGV. The J segment lost 3 bases and the V segment lost 5 bases, leaving 10 bases of the junction unmatched. CDR3 length equals 16 residues. The DNA for the CDR3 is TGTGCCAGCAGCCAGCAGGTGGGACAGGGGCACTACGAGCAGTACTTC. As protein: CASSQQVGQGHYEQYF.

V and J are TRBV5-1 and TRBJ1-1; D ambiguous. The germline V and J ends were trimmed by 0 bases and 10 bases, with 16 bases remaining between them. Germline CDR1 and CDR2: SGHRS and YFSETQ. The CDR3 loop spans 14 amino acids. The CDR3 sequence is CASSLAVLSSGAFF. CDR3 coding DNA: TGCGCCAGCAGCTTGGCCGTCCTCTCGAGCGGAGCTTTCTTT. Variable domain in full (rest from reference TRBV5-1 and TRBJ1-1): KAGVTQTPRYLIKTRGQQVTLSCSPISGHRSVSWYQQTPGQGLQFLFEYFSETQRNKGNFPGRFSGRQFSNSRSEMNVSTLELGDSALYLCASSLAVLSSGAFFGQGTRLTVV.

CDR3 DNA: TGTGCCAGCAGCCAACGACAGGGGGATCCTAATGAAAAACTGTTTTTT. The encoded protein is CASSQRQGDPNEKLFF. The chain combines TRBV4-2 with TRBJ1-4, with 9 positions matching TRBD1. Germline V gene sequence: CDR1 LGHNA, CDR2 YNFKEQ. V shed 2 bases and J 3 bases; nucleotides not matched to a gene: 4. The CDR3 has 16 residues.

The chain carries TRBV5-3 and TRBJ1-5, with 7 bases lining up with TRBD1. TRBV5-3 counts as an open reading frame of uncertain function. This CDR3 is 18 amino acids long. V dropped 4 bases and J dropped 0; count of bases not matched to a gene: 13. The chain's CDR3 is CARSPRDRVGYSNQPQHF. For the CDR3, the DNA is TGTGCCAGAAGCCCAAGGGACAGAGTGGGATATAGCAATCAGCCCCAGCATTTT.

V is TRBV6-5 and J is TRBJ1-2, with 7 bases fitting TRBD1. This CDR3 is 14 amino acids long. Germline CDR1 is MNHEY and CDR2 is SVGAGI. The junction had 7 bases not matched to a gene; V was cut back by 3 bases and J by 6 bases. DNA for the CDR3: TGTGCCAGCAGTTATCGACAGGGTAGAGATGGCTACACCTTC. It specifies CASSYRQGRDGYTF.

J is TRBJ2-5 and V is TRBV5-4; D is unclear. The length of the CDR3 is 13 residues. Germline-derived CDR1 and CDR2 are SGHNT and YYREEE (reference sequence). V lost 0 bases and J 4 bases, leaving 7 bases between the germline ends. The CDR3 sequence is CASSLAPGETQYF. CDR3 nucleotide sequence: TGTGCCAGCAGCTTGGCCCCAGGAGAGACCCAGTACTTC.

The J gene is TRBJ2-2, the V gene TRBV24-1; TRBD1 matches at 8 bases. Germline V gene sequence: CDR1 KGHDR, CDR2 SFDVKD. The CDR3 covers 18 residues. The V gene end was trimmed by 4 bases and the J gene end by 4 bases; junction bases not matched to a gene: 13. CDR3 amino acids: CATSDPAGTGLGTGELFF. Written as DNA, the CDR3 is TGTGCCACCAGTGACCCCGCCGGGACAGGCCTGGGCACCGGGGAGCTGTTTTTT.

The chain uses TRBV6-5 and TRBJ1-6, with 7 bases aligning to TRBD1. Germline CDR1 reads MNHEY; CDR2 reads SVGAGI. The length of the CDR3 is 14 residues. V shed 6 bases and J 9 bases; nucleotides not matched to a gene: 8. The CDR3 reads CASSQEGASSPLHF. The CDR3 DNA follows: TGTGCCAGCAGCCAAGAGGGGGCTAGTTCACCCCTCCACTTT.

This chain links TRBV20-1 with TRBJ2-5; weak D call: TRBD2 (5 bases). CDR3 length equals 12 residues. Per germline, CDR1 DFQATT and CDR2 SNEGSKA (reference sequence). V dropped 3 bases and J dropped 5 bases, with 10 bases sitting between them. In DNA, the CDR3 is TGCAGTGCTAGTACTCAGCGGGAGACCCAGTACTTC. It encodes CSASTQRETQYF.

This clone was observed a few times. The chain uses TRBV28 and TRBJ1-5; 8 bases agree with TRBD1. The CDR3 is 15 residues long. Germline V gene data show CDR1 as MDHEN and CDR2 as SYDVKM. The ends lost 6 bases at V and 0 bases at J; junction bases unmatched: 4. The CDR3 sequence: CASRPGQVSNQPQHF. The DNA for the CDR3 is TGTGCCAGCAGACCGGGACAGGTTAGCAATCAGCCCCAGCATTTT.

This clone was counted only a few times. The chain recombines TRBV3-1 (or the pseudogene TRBV3-2) with TRBJ2-1; TRBD2 agrees at 8 bases. The germline V gene has CDR1 LGHDT and CDR2 YNNKEL (reference sequence). With V trimmed by 4 bases and J by 5 bases, 13 bases remained unmatched. The CDR3 runs to 17 residues. CDR3 amino acids: CASSPSDRRGGHNEQFF. The CDR3 nucleotides are TGTGCCAGCAGCCCCTCGGATCGGCGCGGGGGGCACAATGAGCAGTTCTTC.

The chain recombines TRBV3-1 (or the pseudogene TRBV3-2) with TRBJ2-3, with 12 bases aligning to TRBD2. CDR1 and CDR2 from the germline V gene are LGHDT and YNNKEL (reference sequence). The V gene end was trimmed by 2 bases and the J gene end by 5 bases; junction bases not matched to a gene: 5. CDR3 length: 16 amino acids. The CDR3 bases are TGTGCCAGCAGCCAACTAGCGGGGGGGCGTAGAGATACGCAGTATTTT. It yields the protein CASSQLAGGRRDTQYF.

V gene TRBV19 combines with J gene TRBJ2-7, with 7 bases fitting TRBD1. V shed 6 bases, J shed 3 bases, and the junction held 5 bases outside the gene matches. The CDR3 loop spans 13 amino acids. From germline, CDR1 is LNHDA and CDR2 SQIVND (reference sequence). The CDR3 bases are TGTGCCAGTAGAAATCAGGGGGACTACGAGCAGTACTTC. Its protein product is CASRNQGDYEQYF.

This chain uses TRBV27 with TRBJ2-1, with TRBD1 identical over 10 bases. CDR3 size: 16 residues. Germline assignment: CDR1 MNHEY and CDR2 SMNVEV (reference sequence). V trimming: 5 bases; J trimming: 8 bases; junction bases outside the gene matches: 12. CDR3 nucleotides: TGTGCCAGCAGTGCCACTATAGGGACAGGGGTATATGAGCAGTTCTTC. It specifies CASSATIGTGVYEQFF.